The sequence of this TCR beta chain was determined in a study of spatial heterogeneity in lung cancer. Specified time point: blood at routine non-recurrence follow-up after resection. Sequencing was performed on whole RNA extracted from tumor and nontumor lung tissue, or from frozen PBMC, and the material was left unsorted. TCRdb ran MiXCR on the 5' RACE reads and lists one entry per CDR3 protein. This sample has approximately 12,000 distinct CDR3 sequences; about a tenth occur once, and the top ten carry less than 40%. V was pared by 5 bases and J by 3 bases, with 11 bases between. Germline CDR1 SQVTM, CDR2 ANQGSEA. The CDR3 runs to 12 residues.

The receptor was derived from a female donor with early-stage non-small cell lung cancer. The material was PBMCs, obtained at follow-up. J is TRBJ2-7 and V is TRBV29-1, with a possible D match to TRBD2 (5 bases). The CDR3 here is CSVRPGGYEQYF. In DNA form, the CDR3 reads TGCAGCGTTCGTCCAGGAGGCTACGAGCAGTACTTC.